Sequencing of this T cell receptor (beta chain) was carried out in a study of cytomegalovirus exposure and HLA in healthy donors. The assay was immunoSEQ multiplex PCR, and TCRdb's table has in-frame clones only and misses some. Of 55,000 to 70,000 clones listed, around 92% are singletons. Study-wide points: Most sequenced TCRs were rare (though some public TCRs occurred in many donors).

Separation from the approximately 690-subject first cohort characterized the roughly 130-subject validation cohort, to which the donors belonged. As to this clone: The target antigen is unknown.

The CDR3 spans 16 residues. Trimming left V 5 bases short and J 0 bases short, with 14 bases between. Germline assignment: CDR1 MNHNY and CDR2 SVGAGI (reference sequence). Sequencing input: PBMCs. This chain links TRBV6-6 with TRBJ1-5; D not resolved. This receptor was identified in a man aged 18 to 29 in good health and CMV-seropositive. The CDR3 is CASSPQPRNSNQPQHF. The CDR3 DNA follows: TGTGCCAGCAGTCCACAACCCAGGAATAGCAATCAGCCCCAGCATTTT.